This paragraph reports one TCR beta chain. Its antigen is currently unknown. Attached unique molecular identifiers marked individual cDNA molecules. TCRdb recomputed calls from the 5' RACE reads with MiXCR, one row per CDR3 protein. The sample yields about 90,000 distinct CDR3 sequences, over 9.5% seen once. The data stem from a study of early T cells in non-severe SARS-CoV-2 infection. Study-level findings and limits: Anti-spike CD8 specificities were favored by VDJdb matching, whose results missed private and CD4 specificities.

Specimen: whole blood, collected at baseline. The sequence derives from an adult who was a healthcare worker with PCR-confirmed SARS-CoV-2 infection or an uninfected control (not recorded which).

The CDR3: CASSQQGNYGYTF. DNA of the CDR3: TGTGCCAGCAGCCAACAGGGGAACTATGGCTACACCTTC. V and J are TRBV14 and TRBJ1-2, with a tentative D call TRBD1 (6 bases). V lost 2 bases and J lost 2, with 6 bases in between. The CDR3 totals 13 residues. Looked up from germline, CDR1 is SGHDN and CDR2 is FVKESK.